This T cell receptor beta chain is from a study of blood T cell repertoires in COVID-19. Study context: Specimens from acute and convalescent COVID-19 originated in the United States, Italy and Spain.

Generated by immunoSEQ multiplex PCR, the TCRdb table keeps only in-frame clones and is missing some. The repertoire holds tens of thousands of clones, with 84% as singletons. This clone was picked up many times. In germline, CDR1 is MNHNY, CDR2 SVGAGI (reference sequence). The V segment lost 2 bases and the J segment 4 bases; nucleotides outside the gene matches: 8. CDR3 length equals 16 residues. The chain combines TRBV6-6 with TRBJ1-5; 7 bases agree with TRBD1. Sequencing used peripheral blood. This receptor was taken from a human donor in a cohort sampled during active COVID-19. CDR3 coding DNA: TGTGCCAGCAGTTACAGAGGCGGGACAGATAATCAGCCCCAGCATTTT. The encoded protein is CASSYRGGTDNQPQHF.